The 27 T cell receptor beta chains in this list originate from one sample, sequenced in a study of blood T cell repertoires in COVID-19. Some clones are missing from TCRdb's copy, which holds only in-frame ones; the method was immunoSEQ multiplex PCR. The sample consists of some 350,000 clones, about four fifths of them appearing once. Sequencing was performed on peripheral blood. These receptors all come from a man aged 25 to 40 with active or convalescent COVID-19.

The V gene is TRBV27, the J gene TRBJ2-3; D is undetermined. The CDR3 spans 14 residues. The germline V and J ends were trimmed by 5 bases and 5 bases, with 14 bases remaining between them. Germline CDR1 is MNHEY and CDR2 is SMNVEV (reference sequence). CDR3 loop: CASSPSHPGDTQYF. CDR3 DNA: TGTGCCAGCAGTCCCTCCCACCCCGGAGATACGCAGTATTTT.

The V and J genes are TRBV5-1 and TRBJ2-1, with 8 bases fitting TRBD2. The CDR3 consists of 14 residues. Germline values: CDR1 SGHRS, CDR2 YFSETQ. V dropped 0 bases and J dropped 8; count of bases not matched to a gene: 4. CDR3 sequence: CASSLGLAPDEQFF. In nucleotides, the CDR3 is TGCGCCAGCAGCTTGGGACTAGCGCCCGATGAGCAGTTCTTC. Supplemented by reference TRBV5-1 and TRBJ2-1, the full variable domain reads KAGVTQTPRYLIKTRGQQVTLSCSPISGHRSVSWYQQTPGQGLQFLFEYFSETQRNKGNFPGRFSGRQFSNSRSEMNVSTLELGDSALYLCASSLGLAPDEQFFGPGTRLTVL.

CDR3 nucleotides: TGTGCCAGCAGAACACAGGGGAGCCACCAGCCCCAGCATTTT. Translating it yields CASRTQGSHQPQHF. V usage is TRBV28 and J usage is TRBJ1-5, with 7 bases matching TRBD1. V shed 6 bases, J shed 7 bases, and the junction held 9 bases outside the gene matches. Germline CDR1 and CDR2: MDHEN and SYDVKM. The CDR3 sequence is 14 residues long.

The chain links TRBV9 to TRBJ2-3, with 8 bases lining up with TRBD1. The CDR3 covers 16 residues. The germline gives CDR1 SGDLS, CDR2 YYNGEE. The V gene end was trimmed by 0 bases and the J gene end by 4 bases; junction bases not matched to a gene: 7. CDR3 in DNA: TGTGCCAGCAGCGTAGCGGGCAGGGGGCGCTCAGATACGCAGTATTTT. This translates into CASSVAGRGRSDTQYF.

The rearrangement links TRBV19 to TRBJ2-1, with 10 bases aligning to TRBD2. With 7 bases clipped from V and 1 base from J, the junction kept 7 bases outside the gene matches. CDR1 is LNHDA, CDR2 SQIVND, per germline (reference sequence). This CDR3 is built from 16 residues. The CDR3 sequence is CASKEGSGRSYNEQFF. As DNA, the CDR3 is TGTGCCAGTAAGGAGGGTAGCGGGAGGTCCTACAATGAGCAGTTCTTC. Drawing the rest from reference TRBV19 and TRBJ2-1, the complete variable domain is DGGITQSPKYLFRKEGQNVTLSCEQNLNHDAMYWYRQDPGQGLRLIYYSQIVNDFQKGDIAEGYSVSREKKESFPLTVTSAQKNPTAFYLCASKEGSGRSYNEQFFGPGTRLTVL.

This clone was seen only once. This chain links TRBV18 with TRBJ2-7; 8 bases line up with TRBD1. The germline gives CDR1 KGHSH, CDR2 LQKENI. The CDR3 runs 12 residues. The V segment lost 5 bases and the J segment 9 bases; nucleotides outside the gene matches: 6. As DNA, the CDR3 is TGTGCCAGCTCAGCGACAGGGGATGTGCAGTACTTC. It specifies CASSATGDVQYF.

This sequence joins TRBV29-1 and TRBJ2-1; 9 nucleotides line up with TRBD2. Germline V gene sequence: CDR1 SQVTM, CDR2 ANQGSEA. This CDR3 region has 17 residues. Losses at the gene ends were 7 bases for V and 0 bases for J; bases not matched to a gene: 13. For the CDR3, the DNA is TGCAGCGCGGCGGGGTCTAGCGGGGCGAGCTCCTACAATGAGCAGTTCTTC. It yields the protein CSAAGSSGASSYNEQFF.

This chain joins TRBV9 and TRBJ2-1; perhaps TRBD2 as D (6 bases). V gave up 4 bases and J gave up 9 bases, with 17 bases separating them. Looked up from germline, CDR1 is SGDLS and CDR2 is YYNGEE. There are 14 residues in the CDR3. Here the CDR3 DNA reads TGTGCCAGCAGCCCTTCGGGGCTCGGGGGTGAGCAGTTCTTC. This gives the protein CASSPSGLGGEQFF.

The rearrangement joins TRBV27 to TRBJ1-5; 7 bases map to TRBD1. Germline lookup yields CDR1 MNHEY and CDR2 SMNVEV (reference sequence). V dropped 3 bases and J dropped 5; count of bases not matched to a gene: 7. The CDR3 loop spans 15 amino acids. The DNA of the CDR3 is TGTGCCAGCAGTTTTGGACAGGCCCCGGATCAGCCCCAGCATTTT. It encodes CASSFGQAPDQPQHF.

This rearrangement joins TRBV15 to TRBJ2-1; TRBD2 aligns across 10 bases. The germline V gene has CDR1 LNHNV and CDR2 YYDKDF (reference sequence). With 3 bases clipped from V and 10 bases from J, the junction kept 9 bases outside the gene matches. The CDR3 length is 15 residues. The CDR3 spells CATSSQRGGKGEQFF. In DNA form, the CDR3 reads TGTGCCACCAGCAGTCAGCGGGGGGGCAAAGGGGAGCAGTTCTTC.

The chain combines TRBV18 with TRBJ2-1, with a weak D call TRBD2 (5 bases). The CDR3 covers 17 residues. Germline CDR1 reads KGHSH; CDR2 reads LQKENI. Trimming left V 0 bases short and J 0 bases short, with 12 bases between. CDR3 protein: CASSPPIAKSSYNEQFF. The CDR3 nucleotides read TGTGCCAGCTCACCACCGATAGCGAAGAGCTCCTACAATGAGCAGTTCTTC. Full variable domain (missing parts from reference TRBV18 and TRBJ2-1): NAGVMQNPRHLVRRRGQEARLRCSPMKGHSHVYWYRQLPEEGLKFMVYLQKENIIDESGMPKERFSAEFPKEGPSILRIQQVVRGDSAAYFCASSPPIAKSSYNEQFFGPGTRLTVL.

The J gene is TRBJ1-2, the V gene TRBV6-1; the match to TRBD1 covers 10 bases. Germline values: CDR1 MNHNS, CDR2 SASEGT. Trimming removed 3 bases from V and 5 bases from J; junction bases left unmatched: 9. The CDR3 loop spans 16 amino acids. CDR3 protein: CASSDPGQGSGYGYTF. CDR3 sequence (DNA): TGTGCCAGCAGTGACCCGGGACAGGGGTCTGGATATGGCTACACCTTC.

The DNA of the CDR3 is TGTGCCAGCAGCCCCAGTAACCTTTGGGGCTACACCTTC. It is translated as CASSPSNLWGYTF. The V and J genes are TRBV3-1 (or the pseudogene TRBV3-2) and TRBJ1-2; no definite D call. Trimming removed 4 bases from V and 8 bases from J, with 14 bases in between. CDR3 length: 13 residues. CDR1 is LGHDT and CDR2 is YNNKEL in the germline V gene (reference sequence).

In its sample, this clone was seen once. The V gene is TRBV5-4, the J gene TRBJ1-4, with 10 bases fitting TRBD1. The CDR3 spans 16 residues. V trimming: 4 bases; J trimming: 8 bases; junction bases outside the gene matches: 11. Germline V gene sequence: CDR1 SGHNT, CDR2 YYREEE (reference sequence). CDR3 region: CASSPGTGTGDEKLFF. The CDR3, as DNA: TGTGCCAGCAGCCCCGGGACCGGGACAGGGGACGAAAAACTGTTTTTT.

This clone showed up just a few times. The rearrangement links TRBV3-1 (or the pseudogene TRBV3-2) to TRBJ2-7; TRBD2 might be the D (5 bases). The V end lost 5 bases, the J end lost 3 bases, and 14 bases lay between the germline ends. The CDR3 has 14 amino acids. The germline V gene has CDR1 LGHDT and CDR2 YNNKEL (reference sequence). The CDR3 bases are TGTGCCAGCAGCGGACCCGGGAAGCACTACGAGCAGTACTTC. Protein product: CASSGPGKHYEQYF.

V and J are TRBV27 and TRBJ2-2; no firm D call. The V and J ends lost 1 base and 0 bases respectively, with 6 bases between them. Germline values: CDR1 MNHEY, CDR2 SMNVEV (reference sequence). The CDR3 is 15 residues long. The CDR3: CASSLLLANTGELFF. The CDR3 DNA reads TGTGCCAGCAGTTTATTACTCGCGAACACCGGGGAGCTGTTTTTT.

This clone is a singleton in its sample. This chain links TRBV28 with TRBJ2-2, with 8 nucleotides matching TRBD2. From germline, CDR1 is MDHEN and CDR2 SYDVKM. The CDR3 is made up of 17 amino acids. V dropped 7 bases and J dropped 0; count of bases not matched to a gene: 10. The CDR3 region has the DNA TGTGCCAGCAATTCTTTTAGCGGGACCCCGAACACCGGGGAGCTGTTTTTT. Translation: CASNSFSGTPNTGELFF.

J is TRBJ2-4 and V is TRBV7-9; 7 positions match TRBD2. J lost 3 bases, V lost 6 bases, and 8 bases had no gene match. Looked up from germline, CDR1 is SEHNR and CDR2 is FQNEAQ (reference sequence). CDR3 length: 15 amino acids. CDR3 loop: CASRGRGTDKNIQYF. The CDR3 nucleotides are TGTGCCAGCAGGGGGCGGGGGACGGACAAAAACATTCAGTACTTC.

The J gene is TRBJ1-1, the V gene TRBV5-8; 8 bases agree with TRBD1. The CDR3 runs to 13 residues. The J segment lost 11 bases and the V segment lost 0 bases, leaving 6 bases of the junction unmatched. Per germline, CDR1 SGHTS and CDR2 YDEGEE. The CDR3 reads CASSLEQGVWAFF. For the CDR3, the DNA is TGTGCCAGCAGCTTGGAACAGGGGGTTTGGGCTTTCTTT.

Written as DNA, the CDR3 is TGTGCCAGCAGTGAAGCGCTTTCCCTGTGGGACAGGGACACCGGGGAGCTGTTTTTT. Protein: CASSEALSLWDRDTGELFF. This chain links TRBV6-1 with TRBJ2-2, with 9 nucleotides matching TRBD1. Trimming cost V 0 bases and J 3 bases; bases outside gene matches: 11. This CDR3 is 19 amino acids long. Looked up from germline, CDR1 is MNHNS and CDR2 is SASEGT.

This rearrangement joins TRBV28 to TRBJ2-1; D is perhaps TRBD2 (6 bases). Trimming took 4 bases from V and 3 from J, leaving 19 bases between them. Germline V gene lookup returns CDR1 MDHEN and CDR2 SYDVKM. The CDR3 is 17 residues long. CDR3 amino acids: CASSSSGDGHFYNEQFF. The CDR3 DNA is TGTGCCAGCAGTTCCTCGGGAGATGGTCATTTCTACAATGAGCAGTTCTTC.

The chain uses TRBV5-4 and TRBJ2-7; a possible D gene is TRBD2 (5 bases). Germline assignment: CDR1 SGHNT and CDR2 YYREEE (reference sequence). Trimming removed 5 bases from V and 1 base from J, with 16 bases in between. This CDR3 has 15 amino acids. The CDR3 loop reads CASRGGREGSYEQYF. As DNA, the CDR3 is TGTGCCAGCAGGGGTGGACGGGAAGGGTCCTACGAGCAGTACTTC.

The chain employs TRBV19 and TRBJ2-3; possible D gene TRBD2, 6 bases. Per the germline V gene, CDR1 is LNHDA and CDR2 is SQIVND (reference sequence). Trimming took 2 bases from V and 4 from J, leaving 7 bases between them. This CDR3 region has 13 residues. CDR3 residues: CASSITGADTQYF. In nucleotides, the CDR3 is TGTGCCAGTAGTATAACGGGGGCAGATACGCAGTATTTT.

V gene TRBV7-2 combines with J gene TRBJ1-4; 7 nucleotides agree with TRBD1. The CDR3 extends over 17 amino acids. Germline lookup yields CDR1 SGHTA and CDR2 FQGNSA. V was pared by 1 base and J by 4 bases, with 9 bases of the junction left unmatched. The CDR3 coding sequence is TGTGCCAGCAGCTTAGATCCCCTGGGACAGATTAATGAAAAACTGTTTTTT. The encoded protein is CASSLDPLGQINEKLFF.

V usage is TRBV3-1 (or the pseudogene TRBV3-2) and J usage is TRBJ2-5; TRBD2 aligns across 11 bases. The germline V gene has CDR1 LGHDT and CDR2 YNNKEL (reference sequence). The ends lost 3 bases at V and 5 bases at J; junction bases unmatched: 8. This CDR3 region has 16 residues. The CDR3 DNA sequence: TGTGCCAGCAGCCATCGTATAGCGGGGGGGCACGAGACCCAGTACTTC. Its translation is CASSHRIAGGHETQYF.

J is TRBJ1-5 and V is TRBV19; D is unclear. The CDR3 is 16 residues long. Germline lookup yields CDR1 LNHDA and CDR2 SQIVND (reference sequence). With 1 base removed from V and 0 bases from J, the gap between germline ends came to 10 bases. CDR3 sequence (DNA): TGTGCCAGTAGTATAGGAGGATGGGTTAGCAATCAGCCCCAGCATTTT. Translation gives CASSIGGWVSNQPQHF.

In DNA form, the CDR3 reads TGTGCCAGCAGCTTAGAGACGCCTAGCGGCCAAGAGACCCAGTACTTC. Translated, it gives CASSLETPSGQETQYF. The V gene is TRBV7-2, the J gene TRBJ2-5, with 7 nucleotides matching TRBD2. The J segment lost 1 base and the V segment lost 1 base, leaving 6 bases of the junction unmatched. Germline V lookup: CDR1 SGHTA, CDR2 FQGNSA. This CDR3 is built from 16 residues.